This TCR beta chain was obtained from a study of breast tumors, draining lymph nodes, adjacent tissues. Notes on the study in general: Tumor TCR diversity was below lymph nodes but above nontumor tissue. Data fit most tumor T cells coming from lymph node, expanding in tumor.

Axillary draining lymph nodes of breast cancer patients supplied the node samples. TCRdb re-called the multiplex PCR reads through MiXCR, storing one row per CDR3 protein. The sample holds fewer than 300,000 distinct CDR3 sequences, about 34% seen once. This clonotype was found many times. Its antigen is as yet unknown. Germline lookup yields CDR1 MNHEY and CDR2 SVGAGI. The CDR3 loop spans 14 amino acids. Trimming removed 5 bases at V and 7 bases at J, with 17 bases between. Material: axillary lymph node tissue. This clonotype originated in a female donor with breast cancer. Some clones in this sample may be carry-over from other donors' samples. The genes are TRBV6-5 and TRBJ1-2, with a weak D call TRBD1 (6 bases). The CDR3 DNA is TGTGCCAGCAGTCACGGGGGCGGAGTATCTGGCTACACCTTC. Amino acids: CASSHGGGVSGYTF.